What follows are 29 T cell receptor beta chains derived from one specimen sequenced in a study of blood T cell repertoires in COVID-19. Profiling relied on immunoSEQ multiplex PCR, and the TCRdb table lists in-frame clones only, not all of them. The table records 360,000 or so clones, roughly 87% of them present only once. Sequencing used PBMCs or T cells enriched from blood (not recorded which). Receptors originate from a woman aged 45-65 years who had recovered from COVID-19.

V gene TRBV6-6 combines with J gene TRBJ2-2; TRBD2 aligns across 8 bases. After removal of 5 bases from V and 5 bases from J, the junction contained 13 bases not matched to a gene. The V gene's germline CDR1 is MNHNY and CDR2 SVGAGI (reference sequence). The CDR3 sequence is 17 residues long. CDR3 sequence (DNA): TGTGCCAGCAGTCCCCGGTTGGCGGGAGGACGGACCGGGGAGCTGTTTTTT. Translating it yields CASSPRLAGGRTGELFF.

The rearrangement links TRBV7-6 to TRBJ1-1; D unclear. Germline V lookup: CDR1 SGHVS, CDR2 FNYEAQ. The CDR3 consists of 13 residues. V dropped 1 base and J dropped 2 bases, with 5 bases sitting between them. The CDR3 loop is CASSLVFNTEAFF. CDR3 nucleotides: TGTGCCAGCAGCTTAGTATTTAACACTGAAGCTTTCTTT.

The count of this clone is one. The rearrangement links TRBV27 to TRBJ2-3; 8 bases line up with TRBD1. Unmatched junction bases numbered 3, after V lost 6 bases and J lost 1 base. This CDR3 is 14 amino acids long. In germline, CDR1 is MNHEY, CDR2 SMNVEV (reference sequence). CDR3 in amino acids: CASSPGQGTDTQYF. CDR3 nucleotides: TGTGCCAGCAGCCCGGGACAGGGCACAGATACGCAGTATTTT.

The genes are TRBV2 and TRBJ1-4; D is possibly TRBD1 (5 bases). Germline V gene lookup returns CDR1 SNHLY and CDR2 FYNNEI. CDR3 length equals 12 residues. Trimming shortened V by 6 bases and J by 8 bases, and 10 bases separated the two germline ends. The CDR3 sequence: CASREGREKLFF. The DNA for the CDR3 is TGTGCCAGCAGGGAGGGGCGGGAAAAACTGTTTTTT.

This clone showed up just once. CDR3: CSASFRQGSAYTF. DNA of the CDR3: TGCAGTGCTAGTTTTAGACAGGGTTCGGCGTACACCTTC. The V gene is TRBV20-1, the J gene TRBJ1-2; TRBD1 matches at 7 bases. The CDR3 loop spans 13 amino acids. The V gene's germline CDR1 is DFQATT and CDR2 SNEGSKA (reference sequence). V was clipped by 3 bases and J by 11 bases; unmatched bases: 12.

This CDR3 reads CASSFVTGLQFF. The CDR3 DNA follows: TGTGCCAGCAGTTTCGTGACAGGCTTACAGTTCTTC. This chain joins TRBV12-3 or TRBV12-4 and TRBJ2-1; maybe TRBD1 (6 bases). The ends were cut back, 3 bases at V and 13 bases at J, with 13 bases in the middle. The CDR3 is made up of 12 amino acids.

The V call is TRBV19, the J call TRBJ2-2, with unresolved D. In germline, CDR1 is LNHDA, CDR2 SQIVND (reference sequence). There are 14 residues in the CDR3. V was cut by 3 bases and J by 4 bases, with 9 bases left in between. For the CDR3, the DNA is TGTGCCAGTAGTATGACTCCTCCCACCGGGGAGCTGTTTTTT. Protein product: CASSMTPPTGELFF.

This clone was recorded a few times. This chain joins TRBV7-2 and TRBJ1-6; the match to TRBD1 covers 7 bases. CDR1 and CDR2 (germline): SGHTA, FQGNSA. The CDR3 covers 13 residues. With V trimmed by 6 bases and J by 12 bases, 8 bases remained unmatched. The CDR3: CASRPFTGEPLHF. The CDR3 DNA reads as TGTGCCAGCAGACCATTTACAGGGGAACCCCTCCACTTT.

The V and J genes are TRBV19 and TRBJ1-1, with 8 bases fitting TRBD1. Per germline, CDR1 LNHDA and CDR2 SQIVND (reference sequence). With V trimmed by 7 bases and J by 3 bases, 4 bases remained unmatched. The CDR3 is 13 residues long. CDR3 in amino acids: CASKAQGDTEAFF. The CDR3 DNA reads TGTGCCAGTAAGGCACAGGGGGACACTGAAGCTTTCTTT.

This sequence joins TRBV11-2 and TRBJ1-2; 8 bases agree with TRBD1. The trim removed 5 bases at V and 6 bases at J, leaving 11 bases unmatched. Germline V CDR1 and CDR2: SGHAT, FQNNGV. The CDR3 sequence is 15 residues long. The CDR3, as DNA: TGTGCCAGCAGCCCATCGACAGGGGTTAAGGATGGCTACACCTTC. The encoded protein is CASSPSTGVKDGYTF.

The chain uses TRBV11-3 and TRBJ2-1; the D gene is possibly TRBD1 (5 bases). CDR3 length equals 15 residues. Germline CDR1 SGHNT, CDR2 YENEEA. Between the trimmed V and J ends, which lost 5 bases and 1 base, there was a span of 12 bases. For the CDR3, the DNA is TGTGCCAGCAGCCTAAACAGACAGTCCTACAATGAGCAGTTCTTC. The encoded protein is CASSLNRQSYNEQFF. The entire variable domain, with the rest obtained from reference TRBV11-3 and TRBJ2-1, is as follows: EAGVVQSPRYKIIEKKQPVAFWCNPISGHNTLYWYLQNLGQGPELLIRYENEEAVDDSQLPKDRFSAERLKGVDSTLKIQPAELGDSAVYLCASSLNRQSYNEQFFGPGTRLTVL.

The chain combines TRBV5-4 with TRBJ1-6; unclear D gene. Germline loops: CDR1 SGHNT, CDR2 YYREEE (reference sequence). V was trimmed by 2 bases and J by 16 bases, leaving 16 bases between them. The CDR3 is made up of 13 amino acids. This CDR3 reads CASSLDLGGLLHF. CDR3 nucleotides: TGTGCCAGCAGCTTAGATTTGGGAGGGCTACTCCACTTT.

This clone was recorded only once. The chain joins TRBV15 to TRBJ2-1; 14 bases line up with TRBD2. The CDR3 spans 15 residues. The V and J ends lost 5 bases and 9 bases, in that order; junction bases with no gene match: 6. The germline V gene encodes CDR1 LNHNV and CDR2 YYDKDF (reference sequence). The CDR3 region has the DNA TGTGCCACCAGCTGGGGACTAGCGGGAGTTCTTGAGCAGTTCTTC. The encoded protein is CATSWGLAGVLEQFF.

The chain is built from TRBV15 and TRBJ2-6, with 7 bases fitting TRBD1. There are 19 residues in the CDR3. V lost 0 bases and J lost 2; bases outside the gene matches: 10. Germline lookup yields CDR1 LNHNV and CDR2 YYDKDF (reference sequence). The CDR3 region has the DNA TGTGCCACCAGCAGAGATCGAGGCAGGGGGACCCCTGGGGCCAACGTCCTGACTTTC. Protein sequence: CATSRDRGRGTPGANVLTF.

The DNA for the CDR3 is TGTGCCAGCAGCCAAGATGGCCTCTATGGCTACACCTTC. This translates into CASSQDGLYGYTF. The chain combines TRBV3-1 (or the pseudogene TRBV3-2) with TRBJ1-2, with D hard to call. V was cut by 0 bases and J by 4 bases, with 6 bases left in between. Germline V lookup: CDR1 LGHDT, CDR2 YNNKEL (reference sequence). The CDR3 is made up of 13 amino acids.

CDR3 DNA: TGCGCCAGCAGCTTTCAAGGCCAGGGGGTAGGAGAGACCCAGTACTTC. Protein sequence: CASSFQGQGVGETQYF. The rearrangement links TRBV5-1 to TRBJ2-5; 7 bases agree with TRBD1. CDR1 and CDR2 (germline): SGHRS, YFSETQ. There are 16 residues in the CDR3. V gave up 2 bases and J gave up 4 bases; unmatched junction bases: 11.

V is TRBV5-6 and J is TRBJ1-2; 7 bases map to TRBD1. CDR3 length: 14 residues. Trimming cost V 0 bases and J 4 bases; bases outside gene matches: 3. Germline-derived CDR1 and CDR2 are SGHDT and YYEEEE. As DNA, the CDR3 is TGTGCCAGCAGCTTGGTAGGGGGCGGCTATGGCTACACCTTC. It encodes CASSLVGGGYGYTF.

V usage is TRBV3-1 (or the pseudogene TRBV3-2) and J usage is TRBJ2-5; 8 bases match TRBD1. Germline V lookup: CDR1 LGHDT, CDR2 YNNKEL (reference sequence). J lost 4 bases, V lost 5 bases, and 12 bases had no gene match. CDR3 length: 16 residues. The CDR3, as DNA: TGTGCCAGCAGCTTTCATGGACAGGGAGTAGGAGAGACCCAGTACTTC. Translation: CASSFHGQGVGETQYF.

This chain uses TRBV7-8 with TRBJ2-7; D gene unclear. CDR1 and CDR2 from the germline V gene are SGHVS and FQNEAQ. This CDR3 has 12 residues. Trimming cost V 5 bases and J 0 bases, with 5 bases left between them. CDR3 coding DNA: TGTGCCAGCAGCCACACCTCCTACGAGCAGTACTTC. Translation gives CASSHTSYEQYF.

The rearrangement links TRBV30 to TRBJ1-1; D is uncertain. Trimming removed 4 bases at V and 7 bases at J, with 10 bases between. CDR1 GTSNPN and CDR2 SVGIG come from the germline V gene (reference sequence). The CDR3 loop spans 11 amino acids. CDR3 loop: CAWTPSFEAFF. DNA of the CDR3: TGTGCCTGGACTCCTTCCTTTGAAGCTTTCTTT.

This clone was recorded once. The junction departs from the called germline gene at one end, perhaps through a read error. Here the CDR3 reads CASSVDWTGGNVAF. CDR3 in DNA: TGTGCCAGCAGCGTAGATTGGACAGGGGGGAATGTGGCCTTC. This rearrangement joins TRBV9 to TRBJ1-2, with 10 bases identical to TRBD1. Germline V gene data show CDR1 as SGDLS and CDR2 as YYNGEE. This CDR3 has 14 residues. The full variable domain, completed using reference TRBV9 and TRBJ1-2, is DSGVTQTPKHLITATGQRVTLRCSPRSGDLSVYWYQQSLDQGLQFLIQYYNGEERAKGNILERFSAQQFPDLHSELNLSSLELGDSALYFCASSVDWTGGNVAFGSGTRLTVV.

The CDR3 nucleotides are TGCGCCAGCAGCCAAGAATGGGGGCAGTCCTACAATGAGCAGTTCTTC. Its protein is CASSQEWGQSYNEQFF. This chain uses TRBV4-3 with TRBJ2-1, with D perhaps matching TRBD1 (6 bases). The V end was cut by 0 bases, the J end by 1 base, with 10 bases between. Germline values: CDR1 LGHNA, CDR2 YSLEER. CDR3 size: 16 residues.

This clone was picked up a small number of times. The chain has TRBV27 and TRBJ1-2; 9 nucleotides align to TRBD1. Germline V gene lookup returns CDR1 MNHEY and CDR2 SMNVEV (reference sequence). This CDR3 region has 13 residues. The V and J ends lost 4 bases and 9 bases, in that order; junction bases with no gene match: 6. DNA of the CDR3: TGTGCCAGCAGTTACCGGACAGGGGAGAGCTACACCTTC. Translation gives CASSYRTGESYTF.

The chain couples TRBV5-5 to TRBJ1-4; D is unresolved. Trimming took off 1 base at V and 4 bases at J, with 8 bases between the two ends. CDR1 SGHKS and CDR2 YYEKEE come from the germline V gene (reference sequence). The CDR3 is made up of 14 amino acids. Written as DNA, the CDR3 is TGTGCCAGCAGCTTGAGCGTCCTTAATGAAAAACTGTTTTTT. Encoded protein: CASSLSVLNEKLFF.

V and J are TRBV6-5 and TRBJ1-2; 8 bases line up with TRBD1. Trimming cost V 2 bases and J 2 bases; bases outside gene matches: 4. The CDR3 is 15 amino acids. CDR1 and CDR2 (germline): MNHEY, SVGAGI. In DNA, the CDR3 is TGTGCCAGCAGTTACCCGGGACAGGCCAACTATGGCTACACCTTC. The encoded protein is CASSYPGQANYGYTF.

The rearrangement uses TRBV5-1 and TRBJ2-2; D call uncertain. The CDR3 extends over 14 amino acids. Germline CDR1 and CDR2: SGHRS and YFSETQ. Deletions cut 4 bases from V and 6 bases from J, with 13 bases between. DNA for the CDR3: TGCGCCAGCAGCGCGGCTGCTGCGGCCGGGGAGCTGTTTTTT. It codes for CASSAAAAAGELFF.

The CDR3 DNA reads as TGTGCCAGCTCACCGCAGCCAGGGGTTTATGGCTACACCTTC. The encoded protein is CASSPQPGVYGYTF. The rearrangement uses TRBV18 and TRBJ1-2; maybe TRBD1 (6 bases). Germline V CDR1 and CDR2: KGHSH, LQKENI. CDR3 length: 14 amino acids. The ends were cut back, 3 bases at V and 5 bases at J, with 13 bases in the middle.

The CDR3 bases are TGTGCCAGCAGCCAAGATGGTGGGGCTAAATCTCTCTACGAGCAGTACTTC. Amino acids: CASSQDGGAKSLYEQYF. This chain uses TRBV14 with TRBJ2-7, with TRBD1 as a possible D gene (5 bases). CDR3 length: 17 amino acids. Germline V CDR1 and CDR2: SGHDN, FVKESK. V lost 0 bases and J lost 3, with 18 bases in between. Full variable domain (rest looked up from reference TRBV14 and TRBJ2-7): EAGVTQFPSHSVIEKGQTVTLRCDPISGHDNLYWYRRVMGKEIKFLLHFVKESKQDESGMPNNRFLAERTGGTYSTLKVQPAELEDSGVYFCASSQDGGAKSLYEQYFGPGTRLTVT.

The chain links TRBV7-2 to TRBJ1-4; possibly TRBD1 for D (6 bases). Germline V gives CDR1 SGHTA, CDR2 FQGNSA. Trimming removed 5 bases from V and 8 bases from J, with 18 bases in between. The CDR3 covers 15 residues. The CDR3 here is CASSDPRGVGEKLFF. CDR3 coding DNA: TGTGCCAGCAGCGACCCCAGGGGAGTGGGCGAAAAACTGTTTTTT.